The 11 T cell receptor beta chains given below trace back to one sample, sequenced in a study of CD8 T cells in ankylosing spondylitis. TCRdb fed the 5' RACE reads into MiXCR, producing one record per CDR3 protein. The repertoire consists of around 88,000 distinct CDR3 sequences, with around 9.4% occurring once and the leading ten covering roughly 5.6%. The sample consisted of blood, either unsorted or a sorted T cell fraction (not recorded which). The source of these receptors is a male donor with ankylosing spondylitis or in good health (not recorded which).

This clonotype was observed at least ten times. The rearrangement links TRBV5-1 to TRBJ2-1; unclear D gene. Trimming left V 2 bases short and J 0 bases short, with 6 bases between. CDR1 is SGHRS, CDR2 YFSETQ, per germline. The CDR3 spans 14 residues. The CDR3 DNA is TGCGCCAGCAGCTTATCCGACTCCTACAATGAGCAGTTCTTC. Amino acid sequence: CASSLSDSYNEQFF.

This clonotype has a count of ten or more. The V and J genes are TRBV6-1 and TRBJ2-7; 8 bases map to TRBD2. The germline V gene encodes CDR1 MNHNS and CDR2 SASEGT. V lost 6 bases, J lost 1 base, and 14 bases stayed unmatched. This CDR3 region has 17 residues. The CDR3 loop is CASSPLFVGGASYEQYF. For the CDR3, the DNA is TGTGCCAGCAGCCCATTGTTCGTCGGGGGGGCTTCCTACGAGCAGTACTTC.

This clonotype was counted ten times or more. The V and J genes are TRBV3-1 and TRBJ2-4; TRBD1 matches 7 bases. After removal of 4 bases from V and 15 bases from J, the junction contained 9 bases not matched to a gene. The CDR3 totals 12 residues. The germline V gene encodes CDR1 LGHDT and CDR2 YNNKEL (reference sequence). The CDR3: CASSLGTAYPYF. The CDR3 DNA is TGTGCCAGCAGCCTCGGGACAGCCTATCCGTACTTC.

This clonotype was recorded a few times. The rearrangement links TRBV6-4 to TRBJ2-3; 16 positions match TRBD2. CDR3 length: 16 residues. V gave up 2 bases and J gave up 6 bases; unmatched junction bases: 2. The germline CDR1 and CDR2 sequences are MRHNA and SNTAGT. The CDR3 sequence is CASSDGTSGGADTQYF. The CDR3 bases are TGTGCCAGCAGTGACGGGACTAGCGGGGGGGCCGATACGCAGTATTTT.

This clonotype has at least ten counts. The CDR3 coding sequence is TGTGCCAGCAGCCTACCGGGACAGGGTTTGTACGAGCAGTACTTC. It codes for CASSLPGQGLYEQYF. This chain uses TRBV6-4 with TRBJ2-7, with 9 nucleotides matching TRBD1. Per the germline V gene, CDR1 is MRHNA and CDR2 is SNTAGT. This CDR3 spans 15 amino acids. Trimming at V came to 6 bases and at J to 4 bases, leaving 10 bases not matched to a gene.

This clonotype was detected ten times or more. The chain couples TRBV5-1 to TRBJ2-1, with 11 nucleotides matching TRBD2. J was trimmed by 4 bases and V by 3 bases; bases with no gene match: 6. CDR3 length: 16 residues. Germline CDR1 and CDR2: SGHRS and YFSETQ. CDR3 loop: CASSSTSGAGYNEQFF. In DNA, the CDR3 is TGCGCCAGCAGCTCGACTAGCGGGGCGGGTTACAATGAGCAGTTCTTC.

V and J are TRBV7-9 and TRBJ2-7, with D possibly TRBD2 on 6 matching bases. This CDR3 spans 14 amino acids. V lost 3 bases, J lost 5 bases, and 14 bases lay in between. In germline, CDR1 is SEHNR, CDR2 FQNEAQ (reference sequence). The chain's CDR3 is CASSLEGWRHEQYF. The CDR3 DNA reads as TGTGCCAGCAGCTTGGAGGGTTGGCGCCACGAGCAGTACTTC.

This clonotype was seen at least ten times. The rearrangement uses TRBV6-4 and TRBJ2-2; perhaps TRBD2 as D (6 bases). V was cut by 9 bases and J by 6 bases, with 17 bases left in between. The germline gives CDR1 MRHNA, CDR2 SNTAGT. The CDR3 contains 14 residues. The chain's CDR3 is CASKEFGGAGELFF. CDR3 DNA sequence: TGTGCCAGTAAAGAATTCGGAGGGGCCGGGGAGCTGTTTTTT.

This clonotype was observed at least ten times. The rearrangement joins TRBV29-1 to TRBJ2-1, with TRBD2 matching over 8 bases. CDR3 length equals 15 residues. The V and J ends lost 2 bases and 6 bases, in that order; junction bases with no gene match: 9. CDR1 SQVTM and CDR2 ANQGSEA come from the germline V gene. For the CDR3, the DNA is TGCAGCGTTGAAAGTTCCGGCGGGGGGAGCAATGAGCAGTTCTTC. Protein: CSVESSGGGSNEQFF.

V is TRBV3-1 and J is TRBJ2-1; perhaps TRBD2 as D (6 bases). This CDR3 has 19 amino acids. Germline V CDR1 and CDR2: LGHDT, YNNKEL (reference sequence). The germline V and J ends were trimmed by 0 bases and 0 bases, with 18 bases remaining between them. DNA of the CDR3: TGTGCCAGCAGCCAAGATCGGGGGATTGGCGGGGTCTCCTACAATGAGCAGTTCTTC. It is translated as CASSQDRGIGGVSYNEQFF.

The V gene is TRBV7-2, the J gene TRBJ2-2, with D possibly being TRBD2 (6 bases). Trimming stripped 8 bases from V and 1 base from J, with 14 bases between. CDR3 length: 15 residues. The germline V gene encodes CDR1 SGHTA and CDR2 FQGNSA. In nucleotides, the CDR3 is TGTGCCAGCGAAGTGAACGGGGGGAACACCGGGGAGCTGTTTTTT. This translates into CASEVNGGNTGELFF.